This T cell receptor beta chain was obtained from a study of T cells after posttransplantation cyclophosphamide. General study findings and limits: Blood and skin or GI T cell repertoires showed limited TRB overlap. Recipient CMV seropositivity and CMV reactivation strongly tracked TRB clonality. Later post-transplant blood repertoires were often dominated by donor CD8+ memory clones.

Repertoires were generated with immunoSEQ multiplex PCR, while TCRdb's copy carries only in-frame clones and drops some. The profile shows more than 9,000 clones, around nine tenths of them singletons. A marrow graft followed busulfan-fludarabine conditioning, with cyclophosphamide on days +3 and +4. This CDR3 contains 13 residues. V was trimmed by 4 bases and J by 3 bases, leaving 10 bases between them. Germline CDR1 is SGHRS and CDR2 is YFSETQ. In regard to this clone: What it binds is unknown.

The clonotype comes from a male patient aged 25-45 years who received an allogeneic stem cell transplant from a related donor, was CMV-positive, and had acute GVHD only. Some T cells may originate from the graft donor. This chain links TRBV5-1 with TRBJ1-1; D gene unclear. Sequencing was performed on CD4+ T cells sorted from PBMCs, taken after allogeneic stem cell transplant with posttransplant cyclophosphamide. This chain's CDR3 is CASSEGVDTEAFF. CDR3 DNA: TGCGCCAGCAGCGAGGGCGTTGACACTGAAGCTTTCTTT.